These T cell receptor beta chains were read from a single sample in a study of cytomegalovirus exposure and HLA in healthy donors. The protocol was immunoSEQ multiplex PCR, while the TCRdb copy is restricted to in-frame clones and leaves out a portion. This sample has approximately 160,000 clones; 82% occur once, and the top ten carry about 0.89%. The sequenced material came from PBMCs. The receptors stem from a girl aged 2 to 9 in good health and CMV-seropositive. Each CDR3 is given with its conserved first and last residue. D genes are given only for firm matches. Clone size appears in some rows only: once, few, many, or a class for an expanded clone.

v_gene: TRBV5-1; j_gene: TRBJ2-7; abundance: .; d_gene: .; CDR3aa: CASSLGGYEQYF; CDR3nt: TGCGCCAGCAGCTTGGGGGGCTACGAGCAGTACTTC
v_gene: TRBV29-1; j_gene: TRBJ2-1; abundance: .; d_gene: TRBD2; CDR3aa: CSVWLAGGGEQFF; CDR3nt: TGCAGCGTTTGGTTAGCGGGAGGGGGTGAGCAGTTCTTC
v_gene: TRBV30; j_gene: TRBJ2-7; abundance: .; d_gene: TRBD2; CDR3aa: CAWSEASGSYEQYF; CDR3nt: TGTGCCTGGAGTGAGGCTAGCGGTTCCTACGAGCAGTACTTC
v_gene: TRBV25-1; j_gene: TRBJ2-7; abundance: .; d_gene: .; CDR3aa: CASTPPSTYEQYF; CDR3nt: TGTGCCAGCACCCCGCCTAGTACCTACGAGCAGTACTTC
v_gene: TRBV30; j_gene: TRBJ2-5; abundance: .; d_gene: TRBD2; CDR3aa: CAWSTRVLAGETQYF; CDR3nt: TGTGCCTGGAGTACCCGAGTACTAGCGGGAGAGACCCAGTACTTC
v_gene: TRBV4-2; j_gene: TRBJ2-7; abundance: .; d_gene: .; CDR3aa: CASSHPGTPYEQYF; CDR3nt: TGTGCCAGCAGCCATCCCGGGACACCCTACGAGCAGTACTTC
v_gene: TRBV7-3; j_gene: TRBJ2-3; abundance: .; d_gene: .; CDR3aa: CASSLAGQTDTQYF; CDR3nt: TGTGCCAGCAGCTTAGCCGGACAGACAGATACGCAGTATTTT
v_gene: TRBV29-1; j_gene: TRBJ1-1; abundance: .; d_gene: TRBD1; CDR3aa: CSVGAWTGEAFF; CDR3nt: TGCAGCGTTGGTGCCTGGACAGGAGAAGCTTTCTTT
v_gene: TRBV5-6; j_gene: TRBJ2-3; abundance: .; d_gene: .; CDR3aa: CASSSGTDTQYF; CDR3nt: TGTGCCAGCAGCTCCGGCACAGATACGCAGTATTTT
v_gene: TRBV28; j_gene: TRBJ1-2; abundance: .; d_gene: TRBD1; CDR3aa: CASSFGQGRGYTF; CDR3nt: TGTGCCAGCAGCTTTGGACAGGGTCGAGGCTACACCTTC
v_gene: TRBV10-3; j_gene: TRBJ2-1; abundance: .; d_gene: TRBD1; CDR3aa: CAISEFWDREVQGASYNEQFF; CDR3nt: TGTGCCATCAGTGAGTTCTGGGACAGGGAGGTCCAAGGAGCCTCCTACAATGAGCAGTTCTTC
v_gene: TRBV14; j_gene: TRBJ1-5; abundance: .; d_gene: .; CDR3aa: CASSQAYSNQPQHF; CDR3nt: TGTGCCAGCAGCCAAGCCTATAGCAATCAGCCCCAGCATTTT
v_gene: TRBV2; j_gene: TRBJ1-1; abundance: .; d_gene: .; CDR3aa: CASREEQTGFNTEAFF; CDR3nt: TGTGCCAGCAGGGAGGAACAGACCGGCTTTAACACTGAAGCTTTCTTT
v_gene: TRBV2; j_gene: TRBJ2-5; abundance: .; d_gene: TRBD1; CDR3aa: CASSADRAPQETQYF; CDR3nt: TGTGCCAGCAGTGCCGACAGGGCGCCTCAAGAGACCCAGTACTTC
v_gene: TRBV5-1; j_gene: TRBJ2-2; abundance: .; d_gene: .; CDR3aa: CASSLAGGNTGELFF; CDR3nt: TGCGCCAGCAGCTTGGCCGGGGGGAACACCGGGGAGCTGTTTTTT
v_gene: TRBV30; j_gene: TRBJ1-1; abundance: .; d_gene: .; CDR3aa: CAWSGSGGRQAFF; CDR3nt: TGTGCCTGGAGCGGGAGTGGCGGGAGGCAAGCTTTCTTT
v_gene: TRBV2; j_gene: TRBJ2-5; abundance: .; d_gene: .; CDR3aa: CASSEDRETQYF; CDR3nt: TGTGCCAGCAGTGAAGACCGGGAGACCCAGTACTTC
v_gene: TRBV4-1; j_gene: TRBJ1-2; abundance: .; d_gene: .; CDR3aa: CASSQGQRGYTF; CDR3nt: TGCGCCAGCAGCCAAGGACAACGTGGCTACACCTTC
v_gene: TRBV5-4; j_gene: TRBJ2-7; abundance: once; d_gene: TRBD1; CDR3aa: CASSFGQGRSYEQYF; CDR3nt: TGTGCCAGCAGCTTCGGACAGGGGAGGTCCTACGAGCAGTACTTC
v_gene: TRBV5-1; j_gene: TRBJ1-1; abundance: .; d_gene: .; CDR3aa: CASSFGGAFTEAFF; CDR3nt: TGCGCCAGCAGCTTTGGCGGGGCCTTCACTGAAGCTTTCTTT
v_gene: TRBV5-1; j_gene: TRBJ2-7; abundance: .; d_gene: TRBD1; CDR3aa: CASSFPATGQDPYEQYF; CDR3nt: TGCGCCAGCAGCTTTCCCGCGACGGGACAGGACCCCTACGAGCAGTACTTC
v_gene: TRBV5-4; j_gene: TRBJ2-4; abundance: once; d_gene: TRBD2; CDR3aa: CASSLGAGGENIQYF; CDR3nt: TGTGCCAGCAGCTTGGGAGCTGGGGGGGAAAACATTCAGTACTTC
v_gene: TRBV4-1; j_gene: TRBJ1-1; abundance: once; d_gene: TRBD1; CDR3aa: CASSRTGRDTEAFF; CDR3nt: TGCGCCAGCAGCCGGACAGGACGGGACACTGAAGCTTTCTTT
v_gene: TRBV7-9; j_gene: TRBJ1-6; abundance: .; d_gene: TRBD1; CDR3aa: CASSLGGDRGPPLHF; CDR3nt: TGTGCCAGCAGCTTAGGAGGGGACAGGGGACCACCCCTCCACTTT
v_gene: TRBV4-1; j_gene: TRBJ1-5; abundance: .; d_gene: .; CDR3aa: CASSQGPMGNQPQHF; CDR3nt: TGCGCCAGCAGCCAAGGGCCGATGGGCAATCAGCCCCAGCATTTT
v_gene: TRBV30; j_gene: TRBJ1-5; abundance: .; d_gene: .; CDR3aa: CAWTSGFNQPQHF; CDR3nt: TGTGCCTGGACCTCTGGCTTCAATCAGCCCCAGCATTTT